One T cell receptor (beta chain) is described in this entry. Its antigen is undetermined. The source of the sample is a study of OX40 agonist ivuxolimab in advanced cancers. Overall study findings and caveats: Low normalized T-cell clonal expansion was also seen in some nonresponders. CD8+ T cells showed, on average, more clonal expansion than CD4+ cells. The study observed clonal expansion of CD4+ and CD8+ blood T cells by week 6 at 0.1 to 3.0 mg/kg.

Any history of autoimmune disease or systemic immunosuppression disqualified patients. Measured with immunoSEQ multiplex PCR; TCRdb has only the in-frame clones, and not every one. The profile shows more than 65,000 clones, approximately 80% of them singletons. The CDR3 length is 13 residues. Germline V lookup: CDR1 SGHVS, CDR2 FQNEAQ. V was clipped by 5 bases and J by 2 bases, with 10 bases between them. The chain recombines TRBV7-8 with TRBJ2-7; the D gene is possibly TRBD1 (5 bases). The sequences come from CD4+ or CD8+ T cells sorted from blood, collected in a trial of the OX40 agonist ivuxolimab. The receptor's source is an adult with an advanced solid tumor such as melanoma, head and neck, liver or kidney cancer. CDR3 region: CASSLAGPYEQYF. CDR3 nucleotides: TGTGCCAGCAGCCTCGCAGGGCCCTACGAGCAGTACTTC.